The 8 T cell receptor beta chains below come from one sample, sequenced in a study of Ad26.COV2.S vaccination and SARS-CoV-2 variants. Clones were sequenced by immunoSEQ multiplex PCR, and TCRdb holds only the in-frame ones, with some missing. The sample carries around 300,000 clones, approximately 86% recorded once. Regarding treatment: 15 to 20 received Ad26.COV2.S at low or high dose, single or two shots; five or six received placebo; per-sample allocation not given. Each sample was drawn 63 days after the first injection (of vaccine or placebo). Sequencing was performed on peripheral blood, taken in a trial of Ad26.COV2.S vaccine versus placebo. These receptors came from a person between 18 and 65 years old who received the Ad26.COV2.S COVID-19 vaccine or a placebo.

This chain links TRBV3-1 (or the pseudogene TRBV3-2) with TRBJ2-5, with D unresolved. Trimming cost V 2 bases and J 7 bases, with 8 bases left between them. From germline, CDR1 is LGHDT and CDR2 YNNKEL (reference sequence). This CDR3 has 12 residues. This CDR3 is CASSQFGRTQYF. The CDR3 DNA follows: TGTGCCAGCAGCCAATTTGGCCGGACCCAGTACTTC.

This sequence joins TRBV19 and TRBJ2-2; D gene ambiguous. CDR3 length: 13 residues. CDR1 and CDR2 (germline): LNHDA, SQIVND (reference sequence). V dropped 11 bases and J dropped 1 base, with 11 bases sitting between them. CDR3 sequence: CASVDVNTGELFF. CDR3 DNA: TGTGCCTCCGTTGACGTGAACACCGGGGAGCTGTTTTTT.

The count of this clone is one. J is TRBJ1-2 and V is TRBV2; possibly TRBD1 for D (5 bases). CDR1 and CDR2 (germline): SNHLY, FYNNEI. Trimming stripped 2 bases from V and 10 bases from J, with 17 bases between. This CDR3 contains 14 residues. The CDR3 spells CASSEQAGRALYTF. CDR3 coding DNA: TGTGCCAGCAGTGAACAGGCCGGCAGGGCCCTCTACACCTTC.

The rearrangement uses TRBV7-2 and TRBJ1-2; D possibly corresponds to TRBD1 (6 bases). Trimming shortened V by 10 bases and J by 7 bases, and 25 bases separated the two germline ends. The CDR3 runs to 15 residues. The V gene's germline CDR1 is SGHTA and CDR2 FQGNSA. This CDR3 is CAIPRPAGADIGYTF. CDR3 DNA sequence: TGTGCCATCCCGAGACCTGCAGGGGCAGACATTGGCTACACCTTC. The variable domain in full, with the rest retrieved from reference TRBV7-2 and TRBJ1-2, is GAGVSQSPSNKVTEKGKDVELRCDPISGHTALYWYRQSLGQGLEFLIYFQGNSAPDKSGLPSDRFSAERTGGSVSTLTIQRTQQEDSAVYLCAIPRPAGADIGYTFGSGTRLTVV.

The J gene is TRBJ2-7, the V gene TRBV7-2; TRBD1 agrees at 9 bases. Unmatched junction bases numbered 7, after V lost 3 bases and J lost 7 bases. This CDR3 has 14 amino acids. The V gene's germline CDR1 is SGHTA and CDR2 FQGNSA. As DNA, the CDR3 is TGTGCCAGCAGCTTCCCGGGACAGGGTAGGGAGCAGTACTTC. It yields the protein CASSFPGQGREQYF.

The genes are TRBV27 and TRBJ2-3, with D unclear. This CDR3 has 15 residues. Trimming shortened V by 4 bases and J by 5 bases, and 16 bases separated the two germline ends. Germline V CDR1 and CDR2: MNHEY, SMNVEV (reference sequence). The CDR3 DNA is TGTGCCAGCAGTTCGTCTTCGCTCTGGGGAGATACGCAGTATTTT. Protein product: CASSSSSLWGDTQYF.

The rearrangement uses TRBV5-1 and TRBJ1-1; D ambiguous. CDR1 is SGHRS, CDR2 YFSETQ, per germline. V was cut by 3 bases and J by 1 base, with 10 bases left in between. The length of the CDR3 is 14 residues. The CDR3 reads CASSYRESNTEAFF. The DNA of the CDR3 is TGCGCCAGCAGCTACCGGGAATCGAACACTGAAGCTTTCTTT.

The CDR3 DNA follows: TGTGCCAGCAGCTTAGCTAGCGGGCCTAGCACAGATACGCAGTATTTT. Amino acids: CASSLASGPSTDTQYF. This sequence joins TRBV7-9 and TRBJ2-3, with 7 bases that match TRBD2. Germline V CDR1 and CDR2: SEHNR, FQNEAQ (reference sequence). The CDR3 is 16 residues long. Trimming took 0 bases from V and 0 from J; bases not matched to a gene: 3.